Below, 2 T cell receptor beta chains from the same sample are listed, as sequenced in a study of PD-1 and CTLA-4 blockade in melanoma. Method: immunoSEQ multiplex PCR; TCRdb's copy keeps in-frame clones and lacks some. The table includes tens of thousands of clones, about 85% detected once. This material consisted of CD8+ T cells from peripheral blood, taken from a patient given anti-PD-1 treatment. These receptors were obtained from a human donor with melanoma.

The chain employs TRBV28 and TRBJ1-2; 7 nucleotides match TRBD1. There are 12 residues in the CDR3. V shed 4 bases, J shed 8 bases, and the junction held 4 bases outside the gene matches. In germline, CDR1 is MDHEN, CDR2 SYDVKM. The CDR3 DNA sequence: TGTGCCAGCAGTTGGACAGGCGCGGGCTACACCTTC. Its protein product is CASSWTGAGYTF.

The chain couples TRBV19 to TRBJ1-5; weak D call: TRBD1 (6 bases). Germline CDR1 and CDR2: LNHDA and SQIVND (reference sequence). Trimming removed 7 bases at V and 5 bases at J, with 15 bases between. The CDR3 sequence is 14 residues long. The chain's CDR3 is CASNPPPGDQPQHF. DNA of the CDR3: TGTGCCAGTAACCCCCCCCCAGGGGATCAGCCCCAGCATTTT.